The T cell receptor (beta chain) under discussion was sequenced for a study of metastatic and nonmetastatic thyroid tumors. This clone has a count of ten or more. The junction departs from germline at one end; a sequencing error may be responsible. The same CDR3 also results from other DNA sequences found in this sample. Germline V gene sequence: CDR1 MNHNS, CDR2 SASEGT. This CDR3 is built from 14 residues. Among the patients, none had received any treatment before thyroid surgery. MiXCR was used by TCRdb to re-call the PCR reads. Found here are about 14,000 clones, around a third of them singletons; the top ten hold roughly 25%.

This TCR derives from a female donor with papillary thyroid cancer or a benign thyroid nodule (not recorded which). Some clones in this sample may be carry-over from other donors' samples. The chain combines TRBV6-1 with TRBJ2-1; 11 nucleotides line up with TRBD2. Material: tumor tissue. The CDR3 DNA is TGTACCAGCTGGCGACTAGCGGGGCTCAATGAGCAGTTCTTC. Its protein product is CTSWRLAGLNEQFF.